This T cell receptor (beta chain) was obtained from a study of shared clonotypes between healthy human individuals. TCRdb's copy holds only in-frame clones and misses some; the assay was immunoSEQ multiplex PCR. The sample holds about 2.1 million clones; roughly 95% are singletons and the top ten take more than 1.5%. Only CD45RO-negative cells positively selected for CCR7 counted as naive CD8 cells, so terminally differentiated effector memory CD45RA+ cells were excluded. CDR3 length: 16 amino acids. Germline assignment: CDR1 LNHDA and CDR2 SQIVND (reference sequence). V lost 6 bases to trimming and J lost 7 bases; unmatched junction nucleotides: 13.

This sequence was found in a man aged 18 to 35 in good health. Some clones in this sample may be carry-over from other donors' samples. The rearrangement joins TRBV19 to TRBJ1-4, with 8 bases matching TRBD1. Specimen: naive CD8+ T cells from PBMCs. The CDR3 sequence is CASRTRQGSGGEKLFF. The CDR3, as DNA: TGTGCCAGTAGGACCCGACAGGGGAGTGGGGGTGAAAAACTGTTTTTT.